Listed here is a single T cell receptor beta chain. What it binds is unknown. Pooled together were second doses at about 4 or about 12 weeks. This sample is part of a study of T cell responses to AZD1222 COVID-19 vaccine. Study results and limitations: Spike was spanned by vaccine-associated CD4 TCRs, which were dominant at 160-218 and 743-854.

Assay used: immunoSEQ multiplex PCR; TCRdb lists only in-frame clones, some missing. The repertoire holds about 120,000 clones, about nine tenths seen once, with roughly 2.7% in the top ten. This CDR3 has 13 residues. Germline loops: CDR1 KGHSH, CDR2 LQKENI. The V gene lost 6 bases and the J gene lost 8 bases, with 11 bases spanning the gap. This sample comprised peripheral blood, obtained 28 days after the second AZD1222 dose. The chain links TRBV18 to TRBJ1-6; D not resolved. The TCR was taken from an adult who received the AZD1222 COVID-19 vaccine. CDR3 DNA sequence: TGTGCCAGCTCCCCGGGAGTTGATTCACCCCTCCACTTT. As protein: CASSPGVDSPLHF.